At least ten counts were recorded for the clone carrying this T cell receptor beta chain. The CDR3 covers 14 residues. CDR1 and CDR2 from the germline V gene are SEHNR and FQNEAQ (reference sequence). V gave up 4 bases and J gave up 8 bases, with 17 bases separating them. This sample stems from a study of T cells of healthy individuals. TCRdb re-analysed the 5' RACE reads in MiXCR, keeping a single row per CDR3 protein. The sample lists about 96,000 distinct CDR3 sequences; approximately 16% were seen once. The source is a human donor in good health. The V gene is TRBV7-9, the J gene TRBJ1-2; possible D gene TRBD1, 6 bases. CDR3 sequence: CASSSGTSLDGYTF. In nucleotides, the CDR3 is TGTGCCAGCAGCTCCGGGACATCCTTGGACGGCTACACCTTC.